These 25 T cell receptor beta chains came from one sample sequenced in a study of T cell responses to AZD1222 COVID-19 vaccine. Clones were read by immunoSEQ multiplex PCR, and TCRdb kept only the in-frame ones, dropping some. The sample has about 93,000 clones, roughly 91% seen once. Sequenced here: peripheral blood, sampled on day 0 of MenACWY control vaccination. These receptors came from an adult in good health.

This chain joins TRBV5-6 and TRBJ1-2; D ambiguous. The CDR3 is 15 amino acids. Looked up from germline, CDR1 is SGHDT and CDR2 is YYEEEE. V lost 4 bases and J lost 4, with 17 bases in between. The CDR3 spells CASSPLQAALYGYTF. The CDR3 DNA sequence: TGTGCCAGCAGCCCTCTTCAGGCCGCCCTCTATGGCTACACCTTC.

The CDR3 region has the DNA TGCGCCAGCAGCCTGGAAGGCCTTCAAGAGACCCAGTACTTC. Amino acids: CASSLEGLQETQYF. The chain is built from TRBV4-1 and TRBJ2-5; D unresolved. Germline lookup yields CDR1 MGHRA and CDR2 YSYEKL. This CDR3 contains 14 residues. V was cut by 4 bases and J by 2 bases, with 11 bases left in between.

The chain carries TRBV6-5 and TRBJ2-5, with 8 bases identical to TRBD2. J was trimmed by 7 bases and V by 6 bases; bases with no gene match: 10. The CDR3 covers 14 residues. Germline CDR1 and CDR2: MNHEY and SVGAGI. As DNA, the CDR3 is TGTGCCAGCAGGATGGAACTAGCGGAAGGGACCCAGTACTTC. This encodes CASRMELAEGTQYF.

The V call is TRBV11-3, the J call TRBJ2-3, with 13 nucleotides matching TRBD2. CDR3 length: 16 amino acids. From germline, CDR1 is SGHNT and CDR2 YENEEA. Trimming at V came to 6 bases and at J to 4 bases, leaving 7 bases not matched to a gene. The CDR3 nucleotides are TGTGCCAGCAGTCCGGGACTAGCGGGGTCAGCAGATACGCAGTATTTT. Its translation is CASSPGLAGSADTQYF.

This clone was recorded only once. The V call is TRBV29-1, the J call TRBJ2-7; D not certain. Trimming took off 7 bases at V and 0 bases at J, with 10 bases between the two ends. The CDR3 runs to 12 residues. Germline CDR1 is SQVTM and CDR2 is ANQGSEA. In nucleotides, the CDR3 is TGCAGCGCTTTGGTTAGCTCCTACGAGCAGTACTTC. It codes for CSALVSSYEQYF.

CDR3 DNA: TGTGCCAGCAGTGTGGGGAGGGAGACTGAAGCTTTCTTT. As protein: CASSVGRETEAFF. The chain recombines TRBV2 with TRBJ1-1, with D hard to call. The CDR3 has 13 amino acids. Trimming cost V 4 bases and J 5 bases, with 11 bases left between them. Germline CDR1 and CDR2: SNHLY and FYNNEI.

The rearrangement joins TRBV9 to TRBJ1-3; D not certain. Trimming took off 0 bases at V and 0 bases at J, with 7 bases between the two ends. This CDR3 has 15 amino acids. Germline V lookup: CDR1 SGDLS, CDR2 YYNGEE. The CDR3 is CASSVDVSSGNTIYF. Here the CDR3 DNA reads TGTGCCAGCAGCGTAGACGTTAGCTCTGGAAACACCATATATTTT. The full variable domain, with the rest looked up from reference TRBV9 and TRBJ1-3, is DSGVTQTPKHLITATGQRVTLRCSPRSGDLSVYWYQQSLDQGLQFLIQYYNGEERAKGNILERFSAQQFPDLHSELNLSSLELGDSALYFCASSVDVSSGNTIYFGEGSWLTVV.

The rearrangement links TRBV7-3 to TRBJ2-3; the match to TRBD2 covers 8 bases. This CDR3 is 15 amino acids long. V was clipped by 5 bases and J by 2 bases; unmatched bases: 6. Germline V CDR1 and CDR2: SGHTA, FQGTGA. CDR3 amino acids: CASSRRGGHTDTQYF. The DNA of the CDR3 is TGTGCCAGCAGCCGCCGGGGGGGCCACACAGATACGCAGTATTTT.

The chain couples TRBV9 to TRBJ2-7; TRBD2 aligns across 9 bases. The CDR3 consists of 15 residues. The germline V gene encodes CDR1 SGDLS and CDR2 YYNGEE. V was clipped by 4 bases and J by 4 bases; unmatched bases: 9. CDR3 sequence: CASSPGTSFEYEQYF. In nucleotides, the CDR3 is TGTGCCAGCAGCCCCGGGACTAGCTTTGAGTACGAGCAGTACTTC.

The J gene is TRBJ1-1, the V gene TRBV15; D unclear. The V end lost 0 bases, the J end lost 0 bases, and 14 bases lay between the germline ends. This CDR3 has 17 amino acids. Germline V gives CDR1 LNHNV, CDR2 YYDKDF (reference sequence). For the CDR3, the DNA is TGTGCCACCAGCAGAGAGATAAGGGTGGGTCTGAACACTGAAGCTTTCTTT. Its protein is CATSREIRVGLNTEAFF. The whole variable domain, remainder taken from reference TRBV15 and TRBJ1-1, is DAMVIQNPRYQVTQFGKPVTLSCSQTLNHNVMYWYQQKSSQAPKLLFHYYDKDFNNEADTPDNFQSRRPNTSFCFLDIRSPGLGDTAMYLCATSREIRVGLNTEAFFGQGTRLTVV.

This clone has a handful of counts. The chain links TRBV7-2 to TRBJ2-7; D perhaps matches TRBD1 (6 bases). Deletions cut 0 bases from V and 1 base from J, with 7 bases between. CDR1 and CDR2 from the germline V gene are SGHTA and FQGNSA. The CDR3 consists of 14 residues. CDR3 loop: CASSLAGTSYEQYF. CDR3 DNA: TGTGCCAGCAGCTTAGCTGGGACATCCTACGAGCAGTACTTC.

The rearrangement uses TRBV3-1 (or the pseudogene TRBV3-2) and TRBJ2-3; tentative D call: TRBD2 (7 bases). V was trimmed by 1 base and J by 4 bases, leaving 15 bases between them. Germline V gene lookup returns CDR1 LGHDT and CDR2 YNNKEL (reference sequence). This CDR3 has 16 residues. CDR3 region: CASSQVSGGLSDTQYF. The CDR3 bases are TGTGCCAGCAGCCAAGTATCCGGGGGGCTCTCAGATACGCAGTATTTT.

The chain is built from TRBV15 and TRBJ1-6; TRBD1 might be the D (6 bases). V lost 5 bases and J lost 9, with 11 bases in between. Germline V gene lookup returns CDR1 LNHNV and CDR2 YYDKDF (reference sequence). The CDR3 is 13 amino acids. CDR3 sequence (DNA): TGTGCCACCAGCCCAGGACAGATTTCACCCCTCCACTTT. Translated, it gives CATSPGQISPLHF.

V is TRBV19 and J is TRBJ2-3; 9 nucleotides align to TRBD2. The CDR3 spans 17 residues. V trimming: 1 base; J trimming: 2 bases; junction bases outside the gene matches: 7. Germline CDR1 LNHDA, CDR2 SQIVND (reference sequence). As DNA, the CDR3 is TGTGCCAGTAGTATAGTGCCTAGCGGGGTTTACACAGATACGCAGTATTTT. This codes for CASSIVPSGVYTDTQYF. The full variable domain, with the rest looked up from reference TRBV19 and TRBJ2-3, is DGGITQSPKYLFRKEGQNVTLSCEQNLNHDAMYWYRQDPGQGLRLIYYSQIVNDFQKGDIAEGYSVSREKKESFPLTVTSAQKNPTAFYLCASSIVPSGVYTDTQYFGPGTRLTVL.

J is TRBJ2-1 and V is TRBV6-1; D unresolved. V gave up 3 bases and J gave up 0 bases, with 9 bases separating them. The CDR3 runs 15 residues. From germline, CDR1 is MNHNS and CDR2 SASEGT. CDR3 coding DNA: TGTGCCAGCAGTGAGGCAGCCAGCTCCTACAATGAGCAGTTCTTC. It encodes CASSEAASSYNEQFF.

CDR3 protein: CASRETGMKGGYTF. The CDR3 DNA sequence: TGTGCCAGTAGGGAGACAGGGATGAAAGGTGGCTACACCTTC. The V call is TRBV19, the J call TRBJ1-2; 7 bases are a match to TRBD1. This CDR3 is built from 14 residues. V shed 6 bases and J 7 bases; nucleotides not matched to a gene: 11. Germline V gene data show CDR1 as LNHDA and CDR2 as SQIVND (reference sequence). Looking up the rest from reference TRBV19 and TRBJ1-2 gives the full variable domain: DGGITQSPKYLFRKEGQNVTLSCEQNLNHDAMYWYRQDPGQGLRLIYYSQIVNDFQKGDIAEGYSVSREKKESFPLTVTSAQKNPTAFYLCASRETGMKGGYTFGSGTRLTVV.

V usage is TRBV7-2 and J usage is TRBJ2-7; 7 positions match TRBD1. The CDR3 contains 15 residues. Germline V gene data show CDR1 as SGHTA and CDR2 as FQGNSA. Trimming removed 3 bases from V and 4 bases from J; junction bases left unmatched: 9. CDR3 sequence (DNA): TGTGCCAGCAGCTTCAATCACAGGGGCGGATACGAGCAGTACTTC. Translating gives CASSFNHRGGYEQYF.

The chain combines TRBV6-2 or TRBV6-3 with TRBJ2-2; D not resolved. Germline V gives CDR1 MNHEY, CDR2 SVGEGT. V lost 5 bases and J 7 bases, leaving 11 bases between the germline ends. The CDR3 spans 13 residues. The CDR3 here is CASSLRRGGELFF. The CDR3 DNA sequence: TGTGCCAGCAGTCTCCGGCGCGGCGGGGAGCTGTTTTTT.

This chain connects TRBV28 to TRBJ2-7; D might be TRBD1 (5 bases). The germline V and J ends were trimmed by 6 bases and 5 bases, with 23 bases remaining between them. This CDR3 has 16 amino acids. Germline V CDR1 and CDR2: MDHEN, SYDVKM. The CDR3 DNA sequence: TGTGCCAGCAGCTCTCCCCTGGCTGGCGGCAGGGACGAGCAGTACTTC. Residues: CASSSPLAGGRDEQYF.

The CDR3: CASAIRPLSYEQYF. In nucleotides, the CDR3 is TGTGCCAGCGCCATCAGGCCACTCTCCTACGAGCAGTACTTC. This chain connects TRBV28 to TRBJ2-7; D not certain. V shed 8 bases and J shed 0 bases, with 14 bases lying between them. The germline gives CDR1 MDHEN, CDR2 SYDVKM. The CDR3 consists of 14 residues. The full variable domain, in which reference TRBV28 and TRBJ2-7 provide the parts outside the CDR3, is DVKVTQSSRYLVKRTGEKVFLECVQDMDHENMFWYRQDPGLGLRLIYFSYDVKMKEKGDIPEGYSVSREKKERFSLILESASTNQTSMYLCASAIRPLSYEQYFGPGTRLTVT.

The rearrangement uses TRBV19 and TRBJ2-3; 7 bases match TRBD1. The CDR3 extends over 16 amino acids. V was pared by 5 bases and J by 1 base, with 9 bases of the junction left unmatched. Germline loops: CDR1 LNHDA, CDR2 SQIVND (reference sequence). The CDR3 DNA follows: TGTGCCAGTAGTTTACAACAGGGGTATGGCACAGATACGCAGTATTTT. It yields the protein CASSLQQGYGTDTQYF.

The chain carries TRBV10-1 and TRBJ1-2; the D is unclear. Germline V gives CDR1 WNHNN, CDR2 SYGVQD (reference sequence). The germline V and J ends were trimmed by 3 bases and 4 bases, with 15 bases remaining between them. The CDR3 has 15 residues. CDR3: CASSEPYGPCYGYTF. Here the CDR3 DNA reads TGCGCCAGCAGTGAACCATACGGACCATGCTATGGCTACACCTTC.

This chain links TRBV4-2 with TRBJ2-5; 9 bases agree with TRBD2. CDR1 and CDR2 (germline): LGHNA, YNFKEQ. The CDR3 loop spans 14 amino acids. V lost 2 bases, J lost 5 bases, and 3 bases stayed unmatched. The chain's CDR3 is CASSQLAGSETQYF. Here the CDR3 DNA reads TGTGCCAGCAGCCAACTAGCGGGGTCCGAGACCCAGTACTTC.

This clone has more than one count but fewer than ten. The chain's CDR3 is CASSSGQGRNQPQHF. DNA for the CDR3: TGTGCCAGCAGTTCAGGACAGGGACGCAATCAGCCCCAGCATTTT. This chain uses TRBV27 with TRBJ1-5, with 8 nucleotides matching TRBD1. The J segment lost 2 bases and the V segment lost 4 bases, leaving 4 bases of the junction unmatched. CDR1 MNHEY and CDR2 SMNVEV come from the germline V gene (reference sequence). CDR3 length: 15 amino acids.

This chain links TRBV9 with TRBJ1-2; 9 bases match TRBD1. Unmatched junction bases numbered 5, after V lost 5 bases and J lost 6 bases. CDR1 is SGDLS, CDR2 YYNGEE, per germline. This CDR3 has 13 residues. The CDR3 nucleotides are TGTGCCAGCAGTGGACAGGGGTGGGATGGCTACACCTTC. This encodes CASSGQGWDGYTF.